This T cell receptor beta chain was identified in a study of Ad26.COV2.S vaccination and SARS-CoV-2 variants. Study-level points and caveats: A substantial breadth of spike-specific CD8+ and CD4+ T cell responses after vaccination has been reported. Individuals receiving vaccine had higher spike-specific TCR breadth than placebo recipients did. Measurements of TCR breadth and depth may have given underestimates of the total T cell responses.

Trimming at V came to 1 base and at J to 1 base, leaving 3 bases not matched to a gene. The germline CDR1 and CDR2 sequences are SGHNT and YENEEA. CDR3 size: 15 residues. As for this clone: What it binds is unknown.

The data were produced by immunoSEQ multiplex PCR, yet TCRdb's version contains in-frame clones alone and is incomplete. Of around 370,000 clones in the sample, around 90% were seen once. V gene TRBV11-3 combines with J gene TRBJ1-1, with 7 nucleotides matching TRBD1. The sequence was obtained from a human donor who had recovered from COVID-19. The input for sequencing was peripheral blood, taken after recovery from COVID-19. The chain's CDR3 is CASSLGQGGNTEAFF. CDR3 nucleotide sequence: TGTGCCAGCAGCTTAGGTCAGGGGGGGAACACTGAAGCTTTCTTT. Full variable domain (rest looked up from reference TRBV11-3 and TRBJ1-1): EAGVVQSPRYKIIEKKQPVAFWCNPISGHNTLYWYLQNLGQGPELLIRYENEEAVDDSQLPKDRFSAERLKGVDSTLKIQPAELGDSAVYLCASSLGQGGNTEAFFGQGTRLTVV.